This T cell receptor beta chain was retrieved from a study of identical twins. CDR1 DFQATT and CDR2 SNEGSKA come from the germline V gene (reference sequence). CDR3 size: 15 residues. V shed 5 bases and J 4 bases; nucleotides not matched to a gene: 14. TCRdb processed the 5' RACE reads anew with MiXCR; each CDR3 protein has one entry. This table has about 150,000 distinct CDR3 sequences, roughly 3.5% appearing once. This clonotype was seen repeatedly, ten times or more. The rearrangement uses TRBV20-1 and TRBJ2-7; TRBD1 matches at 7 bases. This TCR was recovered from a young man in good health. Specimen: memory T cells sorted from blood. The CDR3 region is CSAPSTGTEKYEQYF. DNA for the CDR3: TGCAGTGCTCCATCGACCGGGACAGAGAAGTACGAGCAGTACTTC.